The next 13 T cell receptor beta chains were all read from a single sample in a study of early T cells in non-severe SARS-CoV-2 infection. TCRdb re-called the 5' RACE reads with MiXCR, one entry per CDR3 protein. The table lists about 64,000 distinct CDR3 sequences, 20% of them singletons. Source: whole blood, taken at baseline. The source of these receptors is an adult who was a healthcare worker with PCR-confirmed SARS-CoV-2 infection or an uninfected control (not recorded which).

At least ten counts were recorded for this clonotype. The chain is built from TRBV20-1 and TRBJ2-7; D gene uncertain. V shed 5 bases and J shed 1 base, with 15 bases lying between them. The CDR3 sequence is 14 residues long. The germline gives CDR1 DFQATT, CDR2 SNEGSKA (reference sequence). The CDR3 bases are TGCAGTGCTCGACGGACGCCTTCGTCCTACGAGCAGTACTTC. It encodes CSARRTPSSYEQYF.

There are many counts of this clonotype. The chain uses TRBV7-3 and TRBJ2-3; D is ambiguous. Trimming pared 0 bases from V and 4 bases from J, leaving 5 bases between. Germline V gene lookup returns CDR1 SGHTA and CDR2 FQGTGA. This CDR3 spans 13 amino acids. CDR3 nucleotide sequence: TGTGCCAGCAGCTTAACGTTTTCAGATACGCAGTATTTT. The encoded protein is CASSLTFSDTQYF.

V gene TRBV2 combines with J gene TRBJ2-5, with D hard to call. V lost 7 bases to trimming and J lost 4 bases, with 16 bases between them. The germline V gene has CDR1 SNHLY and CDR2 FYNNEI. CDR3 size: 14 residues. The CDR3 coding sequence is TGTGCCAGCACTTGGTACCAGTACTCAGAGACCCAGTACTTC. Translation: CASTWYQYSETQYF.

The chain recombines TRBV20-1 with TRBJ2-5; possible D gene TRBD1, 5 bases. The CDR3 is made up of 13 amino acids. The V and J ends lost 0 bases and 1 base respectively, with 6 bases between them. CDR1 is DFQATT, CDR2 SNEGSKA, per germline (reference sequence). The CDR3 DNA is TGCAGTGCTAGAGACAGGGCCCAAGAGACCCAGTACTTC. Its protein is CSARDRAQETQYF.

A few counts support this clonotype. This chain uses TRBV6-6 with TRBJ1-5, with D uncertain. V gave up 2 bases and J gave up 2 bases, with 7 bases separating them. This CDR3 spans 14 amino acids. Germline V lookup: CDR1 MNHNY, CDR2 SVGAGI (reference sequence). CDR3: CASSYNRGNQPQHF. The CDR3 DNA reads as TGTGCCAGCAGTTACAACCGGGGCAATCAGCCCCAGCATTTT.

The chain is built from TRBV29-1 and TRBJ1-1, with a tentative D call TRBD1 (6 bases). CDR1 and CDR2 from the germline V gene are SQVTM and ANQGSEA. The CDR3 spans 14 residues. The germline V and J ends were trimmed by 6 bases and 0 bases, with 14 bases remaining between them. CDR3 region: CSVKPGQLNTEAFF. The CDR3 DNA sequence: TGCAGCGTGAAACCGGGACAACTGAACACTGAAGCTTTCTTT.

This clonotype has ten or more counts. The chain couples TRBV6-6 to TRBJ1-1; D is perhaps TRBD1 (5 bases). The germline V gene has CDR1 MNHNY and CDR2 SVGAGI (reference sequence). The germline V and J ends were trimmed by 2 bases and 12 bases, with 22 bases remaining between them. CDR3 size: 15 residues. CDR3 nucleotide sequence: TGTGCCAGCAGTTACACCTCACAGGTCTTGAGTACAACTTTCTTT. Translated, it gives CASSYTSQVLSTTFF.

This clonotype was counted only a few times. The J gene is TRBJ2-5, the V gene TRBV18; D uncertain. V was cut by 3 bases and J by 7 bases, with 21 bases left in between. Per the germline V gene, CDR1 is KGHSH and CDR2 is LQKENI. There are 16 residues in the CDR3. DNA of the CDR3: TGTGCCAGCTCACCGAGTAGTCGACGGAAAACGGGGACCCAGTACTTC. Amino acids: CASSPSSRRKTGTQYF.

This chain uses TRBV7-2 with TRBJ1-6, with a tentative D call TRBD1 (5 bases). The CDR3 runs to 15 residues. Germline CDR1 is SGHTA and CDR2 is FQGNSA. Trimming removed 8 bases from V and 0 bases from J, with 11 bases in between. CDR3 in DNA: TGTGCCAGCTCCCAGGGTACCTCCTATAATTCACCCCTCCACTTT. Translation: CASSQGTSYNSPLHF. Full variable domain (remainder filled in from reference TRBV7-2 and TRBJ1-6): GAGVSQSPSNKVTEKGKDVELRCDPISGHTALYWYRQSLGQGLEFLIYFQGNSAPDKSGLPSDRFSAERTGGSVSTLTIQRTQQEDSAVYLCASSQGTSYNSPLHFGNGTRLTVT.

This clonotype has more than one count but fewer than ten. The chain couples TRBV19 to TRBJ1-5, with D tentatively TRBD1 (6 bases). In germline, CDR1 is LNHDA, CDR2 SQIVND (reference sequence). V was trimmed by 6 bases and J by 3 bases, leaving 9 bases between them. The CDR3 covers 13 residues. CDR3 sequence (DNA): TGTGCCAGTAGCACAGGGATCAATCAGCCCCAGCATTTT. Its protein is CASSTGINQPQHF. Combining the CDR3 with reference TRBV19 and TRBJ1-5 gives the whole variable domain DGGITQSPKYLFRKEGQNVTLSCEQNLNHDAMYWYRQDPGQGLRLIYYSQIVNDFQKGDIAEGYSVSREKKESFPLTVTSAQKNPTAFYLCASSTGINQPQHFGDGTRLSIL.

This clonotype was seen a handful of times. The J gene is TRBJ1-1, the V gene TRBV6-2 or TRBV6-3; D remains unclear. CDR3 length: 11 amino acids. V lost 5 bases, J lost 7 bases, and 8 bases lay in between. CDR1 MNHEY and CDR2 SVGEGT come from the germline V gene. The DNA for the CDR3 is TGTGCCAGCAGTCCCTCCATTGAAGCTTTCTTT. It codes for CASSPSIEAFF.

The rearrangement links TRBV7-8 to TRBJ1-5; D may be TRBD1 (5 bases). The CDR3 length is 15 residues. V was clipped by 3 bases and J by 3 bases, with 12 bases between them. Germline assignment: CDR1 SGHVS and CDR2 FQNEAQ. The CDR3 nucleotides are TGTGCCAGCAGCTTCGACAGTCTTTCCAATCAGCCCCAGCATTTT. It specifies CASSFDSLSNQPQHF. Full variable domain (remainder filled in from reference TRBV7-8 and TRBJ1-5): GAGVSQSPRYKVAKRGQDVALRCDPISGHVSLFWYQQALGQGPEFLTYFQNEAQLDKSGLPSDRFFAERPEGSVSTLKIQRTQQEDSAVYLCASSFDSLSNQPQHFGDGTRLSIL.

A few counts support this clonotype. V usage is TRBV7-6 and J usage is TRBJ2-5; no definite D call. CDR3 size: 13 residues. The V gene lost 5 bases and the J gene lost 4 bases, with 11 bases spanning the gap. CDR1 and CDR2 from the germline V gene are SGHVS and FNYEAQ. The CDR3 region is CASSQSGRETQYF. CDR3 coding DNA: TGTGCCAGCAGCCAGTCCGGCCGAGAGACCCAGTACTTC.